This T cell receptor (beta chain) comes out of a study of blood T cell repertoires in COVID-19. Study information: Acute-phase and convalescent COVID-19 samples originated in the United States, Italy and Spain. PBMCs, B-cell-depleted T cells, or T cells provided the cDNA or gDNA that made up the material.

Enrolled during active infection, Seattle patients were then followed longitudinally. The junction had 9 bases not matched to a gene; V was cut back by 7 bases and J by 4 bases. In germline, CDR1 is SGHDN, CDR2 FVKESK. The CDR3 length is 15 residues. Source study methods: Estimates of nucleated cell counts were drawn from the amplification of reference gene primers. Produced via immunoSEQ multiplex PCR; TCRdb's table is partial and in-frame only. V, J and clone size reflect that table, while D and trimming were determined from the DNA. Of hundreds of thousands of clones listed, around nine tenths were seen once; the top ten hold 0.82%.

This chain connects TRBV14 to TRBJ2-1; 8 positions match TRBD2. The source of this sequence is a man aged 55 to 70 with COVID-19, enrolled during active disease. Sequencing was done on a sample of peripheral blood. The CDR3 bases are TGTGCCAGCACCAAGGTAGCGGGATCGTACAATGAGCAGTTCTTC. This translates into CASTKVAGSYNEQFF.